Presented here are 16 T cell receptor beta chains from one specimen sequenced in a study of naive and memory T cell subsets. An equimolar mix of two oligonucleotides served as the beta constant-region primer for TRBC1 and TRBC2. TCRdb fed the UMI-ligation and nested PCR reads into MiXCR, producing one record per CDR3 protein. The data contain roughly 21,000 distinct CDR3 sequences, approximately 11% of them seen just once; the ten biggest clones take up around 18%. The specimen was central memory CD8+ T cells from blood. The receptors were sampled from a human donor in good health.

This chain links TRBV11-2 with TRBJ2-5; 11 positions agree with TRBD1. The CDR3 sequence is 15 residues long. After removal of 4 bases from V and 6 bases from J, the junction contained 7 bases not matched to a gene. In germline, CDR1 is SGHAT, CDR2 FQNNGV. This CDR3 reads CASSSGQGGIKTQYF. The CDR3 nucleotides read TGTGCCAGCAGCTCGGGACAGGGGGGTATTAAGACCCAGTACTTC.

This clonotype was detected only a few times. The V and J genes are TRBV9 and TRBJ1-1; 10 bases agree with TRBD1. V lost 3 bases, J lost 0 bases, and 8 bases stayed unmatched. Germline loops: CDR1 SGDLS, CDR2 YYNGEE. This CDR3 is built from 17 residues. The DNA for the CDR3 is TGTGCCAGCAGCGCGATCGGGACAGGGGTCGTGAACACTGAAGCTTTCTTT. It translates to CASSAIGTGVVNTEAFF.

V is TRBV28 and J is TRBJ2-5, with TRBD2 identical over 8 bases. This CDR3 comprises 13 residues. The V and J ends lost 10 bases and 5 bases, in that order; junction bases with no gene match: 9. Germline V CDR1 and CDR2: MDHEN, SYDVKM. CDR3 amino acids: CAIQREPWETQYF. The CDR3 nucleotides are TGTGCCATCCAGCGGGAGCCATGGGAGACCCAGTACTTC.

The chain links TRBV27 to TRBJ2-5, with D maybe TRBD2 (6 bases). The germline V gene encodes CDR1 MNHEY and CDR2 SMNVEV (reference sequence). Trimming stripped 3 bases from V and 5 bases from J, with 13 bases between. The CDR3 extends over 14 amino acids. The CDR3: CASSFGGTGETQYF. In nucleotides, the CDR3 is TGTGCCAGCAGTTTTGGGGGGACGGGGGAGACCCAGTACTTC.

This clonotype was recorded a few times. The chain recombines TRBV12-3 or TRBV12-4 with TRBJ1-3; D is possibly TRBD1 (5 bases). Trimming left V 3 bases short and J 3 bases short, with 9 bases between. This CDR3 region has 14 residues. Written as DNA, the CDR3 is TGTGCCAGCAGTTTCAATGGGGGTGGAAACACCATATATTTT. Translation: CASSFNGGGNTIYF.

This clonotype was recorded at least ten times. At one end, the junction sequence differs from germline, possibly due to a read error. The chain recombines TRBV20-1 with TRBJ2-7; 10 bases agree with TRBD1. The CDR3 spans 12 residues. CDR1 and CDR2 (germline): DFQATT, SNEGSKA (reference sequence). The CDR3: CSASPGTGDLCF. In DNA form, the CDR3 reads TGCAGTGCTAGTCCCGGGACAGGGGACCTTTGCTTC.

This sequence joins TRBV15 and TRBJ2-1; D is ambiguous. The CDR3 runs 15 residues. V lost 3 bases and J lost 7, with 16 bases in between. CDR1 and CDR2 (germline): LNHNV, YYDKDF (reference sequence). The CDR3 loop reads CATSSYPQAGNEQFF. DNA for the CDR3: TGTGCCACCAGCAGCTACCCCCAGGCTGGGAATGAGCAGTTCTTC.

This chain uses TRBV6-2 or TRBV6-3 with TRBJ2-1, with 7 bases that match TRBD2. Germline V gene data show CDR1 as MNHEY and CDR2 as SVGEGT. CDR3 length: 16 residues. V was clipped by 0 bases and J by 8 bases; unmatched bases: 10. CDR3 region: CASSYSMGGGIDEQFF. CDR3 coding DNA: TGTGCCAGCAGTTACTCGATGGGGGGGGGGATCGATGAGCAGTTCTTC.

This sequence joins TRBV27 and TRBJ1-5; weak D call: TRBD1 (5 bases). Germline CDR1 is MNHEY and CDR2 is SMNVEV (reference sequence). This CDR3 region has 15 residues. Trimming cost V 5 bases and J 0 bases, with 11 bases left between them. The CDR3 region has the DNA TGTGCCAGCAGTCCAGCCGGGGGTAGCAATCAGCCCCAGCATTTT. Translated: CASSPAGGSNQPQHF.

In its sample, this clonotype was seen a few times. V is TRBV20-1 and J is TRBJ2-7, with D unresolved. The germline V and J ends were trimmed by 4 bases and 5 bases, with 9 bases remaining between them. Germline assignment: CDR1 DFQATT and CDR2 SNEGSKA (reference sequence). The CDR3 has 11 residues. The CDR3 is CSATSSHEQYF. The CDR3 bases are TGCAGTGCTACTAGTTCCCACGAGCAGTACTTC.

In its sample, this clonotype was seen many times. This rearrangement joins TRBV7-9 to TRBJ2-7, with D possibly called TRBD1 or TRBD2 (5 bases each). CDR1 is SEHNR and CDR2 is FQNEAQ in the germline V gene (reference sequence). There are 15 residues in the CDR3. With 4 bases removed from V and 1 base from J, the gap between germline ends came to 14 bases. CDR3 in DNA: TGTGCCAGCAGCTCCCGGGACCTGGGTTCCTACGAGCAGTACTTC. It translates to CASSSRDLGSYEQYF.

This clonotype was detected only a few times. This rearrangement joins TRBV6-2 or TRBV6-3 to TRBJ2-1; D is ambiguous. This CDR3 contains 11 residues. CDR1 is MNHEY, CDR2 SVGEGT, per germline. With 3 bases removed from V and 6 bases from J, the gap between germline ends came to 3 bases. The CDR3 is CASSYPNEQFF. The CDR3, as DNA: TGTGCCAGCAGTTATCCCAATGAGCAGTTCTTC.

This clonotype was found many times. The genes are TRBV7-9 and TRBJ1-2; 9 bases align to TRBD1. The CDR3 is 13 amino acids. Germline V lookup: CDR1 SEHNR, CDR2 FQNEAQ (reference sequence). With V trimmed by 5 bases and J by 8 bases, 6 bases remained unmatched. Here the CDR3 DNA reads TGTGCCAGCAGCGAGACAGGGGGGGAAGGCTACACCTTC. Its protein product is CASSETGGEGYTF.

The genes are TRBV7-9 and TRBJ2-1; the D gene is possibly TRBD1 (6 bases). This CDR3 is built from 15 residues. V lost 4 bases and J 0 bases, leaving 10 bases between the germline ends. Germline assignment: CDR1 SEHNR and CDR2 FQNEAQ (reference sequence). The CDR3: CASSSRQDSYNEQFF. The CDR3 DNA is TGTGCCAGCAGCTCGAGACAGGACTCCTACAATGAGCAGTTCTTC. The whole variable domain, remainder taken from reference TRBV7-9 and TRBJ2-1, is DTGVSQNPRHKITKRGQNVTFRCDPISEHNRLYWYRQTLGQGPEFLTYFQNEAQLEKSRLLSDRFSAERPKGSFSTLEIQRTEQGDSAMYLCASSSRQDSYNEQFFGPGTRLTVL.

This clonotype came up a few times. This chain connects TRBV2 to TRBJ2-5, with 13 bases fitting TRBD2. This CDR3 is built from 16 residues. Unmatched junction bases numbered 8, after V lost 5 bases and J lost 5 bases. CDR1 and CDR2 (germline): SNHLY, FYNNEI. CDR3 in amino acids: CASSTGLAGAGETQYF. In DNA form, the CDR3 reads TGTGCCAGCAGTACTGGACTAGCGGGAGCGGGGGAGACCCAGTACTTC.

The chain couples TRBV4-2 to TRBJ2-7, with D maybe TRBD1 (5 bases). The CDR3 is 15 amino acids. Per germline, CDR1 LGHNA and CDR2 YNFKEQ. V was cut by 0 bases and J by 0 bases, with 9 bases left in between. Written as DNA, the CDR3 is TGTGCCAGCAGCCAAGATTTGGACACCTCCTACGAGCAGTACTTC. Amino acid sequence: CASSQDLDTSYEQYF.